This TCR beta chain appears in the sequencing data of a study of T cells expressing NK-cell markers. Broader study findings: Similarly, these clonotypes led the CD3+CD56-NKG2C+ fraction as well in a handful of donors. HCMV specificity of the expanded NKG2C+ T cell clones was not established.

Turning to this clonotype: Its antigen is as yet unknown.

This CDR3 is 14 amino acids long. Germline V gene data show CDR1 as ENHRY and CDR2 as SYGVKD. 5'RACE template switching built TCR beta cDNA with unique molecular identifiers. From its re-call of the 5' RACE reads, TCRdb lists each CDR3 protein once, without DNA. The sample has about 460,000 distinct CDR3 sequences, and its top ten clones hold 1.4%. The genes are TRBV10-3 and TRBJ2-3; TCRdb's D call, TRBD2, is unchecked because there is no DNA. This clonotype was sampled from a woman in her fifties or sixties in good health. Sequenced material: blood T cells: a sorted CD56 or NKG2C T cell subset, CD4+ or CD8+ T cells, or bulk PBMC T cells (not recorded which). The CDR3 reads CAISDRETTDTQYF.